The entry below describes one T cell receptor (beta chain). The sample belongs to a study of control samples from healthy donors and cancer patients. Losses at the gene ends were 5 bases for V and 6 bases for J; bases not matched to a gene: 9. CDR1 SEHNR and CDR2 FQNEAQ come from the germline V gene (reference sequence). This CDR3 contains 16 residues. TCRdb keeps only in-frame clones here, not all; method: immunoSEQ multiplex PCR. The sample carries about 79,000 clones, 93% recorded once. The V and J genes are TRBV7-9 and TRBJ1-6; 8 bases are a match to TRBD1. The sample was PBMCs. This receptor was taken from a woman aged 40 to 50 with lung cancer. CDR3 sequence (DNA): TGTGCCAGCAGCCCTCAGGGGGCATTGAGTAATTCACCCCTCCACTTT. Its protein is CASSPQGALSNSPLHF.